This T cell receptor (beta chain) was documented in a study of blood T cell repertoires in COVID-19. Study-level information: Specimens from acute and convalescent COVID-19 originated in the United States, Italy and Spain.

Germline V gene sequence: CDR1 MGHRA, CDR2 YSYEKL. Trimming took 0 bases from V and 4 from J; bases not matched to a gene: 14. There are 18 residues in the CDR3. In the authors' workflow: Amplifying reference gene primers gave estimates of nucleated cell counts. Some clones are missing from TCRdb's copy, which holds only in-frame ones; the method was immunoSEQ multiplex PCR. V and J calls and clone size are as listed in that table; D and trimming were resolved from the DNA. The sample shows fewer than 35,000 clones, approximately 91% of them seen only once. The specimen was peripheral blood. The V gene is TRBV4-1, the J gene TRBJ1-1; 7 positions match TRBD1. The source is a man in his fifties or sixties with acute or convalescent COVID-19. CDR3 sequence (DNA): TGCGCCAGCAGCCAAGAGGCTGGGACAGCCGACCGGCGCACTGAAGCTTTCTTT. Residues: CASSQEAGTADRRTEAFF.